This T cell receptor (beta chain) stems from a study of neurological immune-mediated disorders. Study findings and constraints: Expanded clones shared no identical CDR3 amino acid sequences across subjects, which suggested private TCR-beta repertoires in all groups.

The table lists this clonotype with many counts. Antigen: not known. Time point in this sample: longitudinal time-point 2. Template-switch 5'RACE cDNA synthesis added a 10-nucleotide unique molecular identifier. In TCRdb, the 5' RACE reads were re-called with MiXCR into one record per CDR3 protein. The repertoire has some 87,000 distinct CDR3 sequences, almost 6% of them found once; the top ten carry 6.5% to 9%. The length of the CDR3 is 13 residues. Germline V gives CDR1 SGHRS, CDR2 YFSETQ. Trimming removed 1 base from V and 7 bases from J, with 12 bases in between. Sequencing was performed on PBMCs. J is TRBJ2-7 and V is TRBV5-1; maybe TRBD2 (5 bases). This receptor was taken from a woman aged 55-70 years with multiple sclerosis. CDR3 bases: TGCGCCAGCAGCTTGTCAAGGGAGAAAGAGCAGTACTTC. Its protein product is CASSLSREKEQYF.